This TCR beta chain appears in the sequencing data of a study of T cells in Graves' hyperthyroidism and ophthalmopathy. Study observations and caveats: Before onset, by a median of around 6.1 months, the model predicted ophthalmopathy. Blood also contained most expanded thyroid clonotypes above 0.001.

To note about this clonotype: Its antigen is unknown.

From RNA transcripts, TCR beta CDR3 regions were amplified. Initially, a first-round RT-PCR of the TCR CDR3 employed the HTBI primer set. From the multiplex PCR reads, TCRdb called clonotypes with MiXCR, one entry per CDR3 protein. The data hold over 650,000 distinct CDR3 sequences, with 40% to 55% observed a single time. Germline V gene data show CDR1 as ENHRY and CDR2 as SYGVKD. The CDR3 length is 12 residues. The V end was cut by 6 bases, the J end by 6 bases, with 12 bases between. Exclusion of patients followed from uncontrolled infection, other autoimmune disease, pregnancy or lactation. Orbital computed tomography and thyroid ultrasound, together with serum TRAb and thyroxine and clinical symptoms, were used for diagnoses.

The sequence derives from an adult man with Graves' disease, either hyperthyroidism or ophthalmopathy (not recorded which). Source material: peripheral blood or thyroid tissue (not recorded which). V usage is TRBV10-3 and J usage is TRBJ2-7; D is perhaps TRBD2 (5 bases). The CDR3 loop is CAISPAGGEQYF. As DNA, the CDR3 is TGTGCCATCAGCCCCGCGGGCGGCGAGCAGTACTTC.